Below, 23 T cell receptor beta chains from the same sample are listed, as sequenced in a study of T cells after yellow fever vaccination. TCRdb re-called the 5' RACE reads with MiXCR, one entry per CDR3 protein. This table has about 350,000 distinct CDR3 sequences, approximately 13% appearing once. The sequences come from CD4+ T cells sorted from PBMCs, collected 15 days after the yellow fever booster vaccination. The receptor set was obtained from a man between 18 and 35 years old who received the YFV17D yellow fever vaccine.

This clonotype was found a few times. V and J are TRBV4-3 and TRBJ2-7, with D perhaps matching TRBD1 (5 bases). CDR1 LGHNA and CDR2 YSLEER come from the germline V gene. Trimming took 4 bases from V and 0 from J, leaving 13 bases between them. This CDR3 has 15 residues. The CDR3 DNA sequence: TGCGCCAGCAGCCCCTACCAGGGTGACTCCTACGAGCAGTACTTC. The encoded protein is CASSPYQGDSYEQYF.

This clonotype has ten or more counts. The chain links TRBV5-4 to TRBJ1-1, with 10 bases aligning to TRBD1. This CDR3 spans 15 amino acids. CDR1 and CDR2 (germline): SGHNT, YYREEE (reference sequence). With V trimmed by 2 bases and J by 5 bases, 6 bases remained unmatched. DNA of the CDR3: TGTGCCAGCAGCTTAAGGGACAGGGGCGAGACTGAAGCTTTCTTT. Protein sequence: CASSLRDRGETEAFF. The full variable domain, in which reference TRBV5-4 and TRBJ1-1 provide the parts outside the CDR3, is ETGVTQSPTHLIKTRGQQVTLRCSSQSGHNTVSWYQQALGQGPQFIFQYYREEENGRGNFPPRFSGLQFPNYSSELNVNALELDDSALYLCASSLRDRGETEAFFGQGTRLTVV.

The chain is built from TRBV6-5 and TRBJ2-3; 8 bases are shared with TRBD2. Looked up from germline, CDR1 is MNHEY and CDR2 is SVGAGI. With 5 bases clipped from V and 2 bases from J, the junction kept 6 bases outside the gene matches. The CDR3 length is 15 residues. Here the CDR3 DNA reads TGTGCCAGCAGTAGGATCGGGGGGGCCACAGATACGCAGTATTTT. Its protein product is CASSRIGGATDTQYF.

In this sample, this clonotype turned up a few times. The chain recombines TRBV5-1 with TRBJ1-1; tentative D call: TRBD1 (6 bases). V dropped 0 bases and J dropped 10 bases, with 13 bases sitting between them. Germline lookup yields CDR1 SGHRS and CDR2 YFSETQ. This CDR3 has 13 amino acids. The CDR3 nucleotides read TGCGCCAGCAGCTTGGGGACGGGGGCTGGAGCTTTCTTT. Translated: CASSLGTGAGAFF.

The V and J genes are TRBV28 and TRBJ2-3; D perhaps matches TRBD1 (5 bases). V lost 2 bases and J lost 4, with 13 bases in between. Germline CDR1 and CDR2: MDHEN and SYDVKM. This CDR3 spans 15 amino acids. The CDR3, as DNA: TGTGCCAGCAGTTTAAGGGGTAGAGTCGCAGATACGCAGTATTTT. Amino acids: CASSLRGRVADTQYF.

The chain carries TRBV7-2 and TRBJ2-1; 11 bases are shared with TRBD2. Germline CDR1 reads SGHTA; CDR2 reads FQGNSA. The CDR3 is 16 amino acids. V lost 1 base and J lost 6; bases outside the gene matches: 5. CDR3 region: CASSLDPGLAVNEQFF. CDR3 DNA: TGTGCCAGCAGCTTAGACCCGGGACTAGCGGTCAATGAGCAGTTCTTC.

CDR3 residues: CASSSRGGGETQYF. CDR3 sequence (DNA): TGTGCCAGCAGCTCGAGGGGGGGAGGGGAGACCCAGTACTTC. The rearrangement links TRBV7-2 to TRBJ2-5, with a possible D match to TRBD2 (7 bases). This CDR3 comprises 14 residues. The germline V and J ends were trimmed by 4 bases and 5 bases, with 14 bases remaining between them. CDR1 and CDR2 from the germline V gene are SGHTA and FQGNSA.

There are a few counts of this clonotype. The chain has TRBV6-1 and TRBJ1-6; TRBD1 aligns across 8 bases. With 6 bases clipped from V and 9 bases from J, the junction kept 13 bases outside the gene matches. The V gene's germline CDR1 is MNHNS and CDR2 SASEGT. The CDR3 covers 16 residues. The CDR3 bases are TGTGCCAGCAGGGGAGGTACCCAGGGGGCGCTTTCACCCCTCCACTTT. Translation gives CASRGGTQGALSPLHF.

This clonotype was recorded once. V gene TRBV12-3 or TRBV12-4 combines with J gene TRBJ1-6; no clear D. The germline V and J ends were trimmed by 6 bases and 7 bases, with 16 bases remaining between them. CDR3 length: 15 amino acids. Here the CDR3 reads CASSWFGDVNSPLHF. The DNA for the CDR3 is TGTGCCAGCAGCTGGTTTGGGGATGTGAATTCACCCCTCCACTTT.

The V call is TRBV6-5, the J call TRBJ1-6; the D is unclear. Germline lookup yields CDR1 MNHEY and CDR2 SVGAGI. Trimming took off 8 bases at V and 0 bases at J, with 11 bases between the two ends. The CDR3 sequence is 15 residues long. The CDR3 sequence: CASVDSSSYNSPLHF. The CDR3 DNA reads TGTGCCAGCGTAGACTCAAGCTCCTATAATTCACCCCTCCACTTT.

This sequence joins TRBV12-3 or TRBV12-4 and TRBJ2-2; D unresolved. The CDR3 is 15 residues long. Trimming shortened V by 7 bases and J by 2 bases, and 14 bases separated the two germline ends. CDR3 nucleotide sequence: TGTGCCAGCACTCCTCGTGGCAAAAACACCGGGGAGCTGTTTTTT. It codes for CASTPRGKNTGELFF.

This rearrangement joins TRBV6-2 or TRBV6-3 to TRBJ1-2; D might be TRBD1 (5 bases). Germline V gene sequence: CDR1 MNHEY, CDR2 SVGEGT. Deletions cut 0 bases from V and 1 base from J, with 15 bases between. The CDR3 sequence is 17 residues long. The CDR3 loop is CASSYSTVGVFNYGYTF. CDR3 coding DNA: TGTGCCAGCAGTTACTCGACAGTCGGGGTATTTAACTATGGCTACACCTTC.

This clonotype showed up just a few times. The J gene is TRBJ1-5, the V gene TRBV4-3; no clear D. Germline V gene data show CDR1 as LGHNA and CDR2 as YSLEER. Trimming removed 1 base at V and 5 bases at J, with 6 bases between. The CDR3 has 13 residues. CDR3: CASSQVWDQPQHF. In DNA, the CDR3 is TGCGCCAGCAGCCAAGTCTGGGATCAGCCCCAGCATTTT.

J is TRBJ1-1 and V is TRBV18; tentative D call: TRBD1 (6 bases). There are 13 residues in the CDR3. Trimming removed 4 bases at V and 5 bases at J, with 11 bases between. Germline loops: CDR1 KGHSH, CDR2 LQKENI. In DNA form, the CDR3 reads TGTGCCAGCTCACAGGGGGAGGAGACTGAAGCTTTCTTT. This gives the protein CASSQGEETEAFF. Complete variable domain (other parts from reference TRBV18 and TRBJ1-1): NAGVMQNPRHLVRRRGQEARLRCSPMKGHSHVYWYRQLPEEGLKFMVYLQKENIIDESGMPKERFSAEFPKEGPSILRIQQVVRGDSAAYFCASSQGEETEAFFGQGTRLTVV.

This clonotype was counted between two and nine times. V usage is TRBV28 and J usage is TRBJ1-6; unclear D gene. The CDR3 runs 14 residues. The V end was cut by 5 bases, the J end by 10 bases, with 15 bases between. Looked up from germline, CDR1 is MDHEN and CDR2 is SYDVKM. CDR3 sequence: CASSIRGFGSPLHF. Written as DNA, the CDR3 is TGTGCCAGCAGTATACGGGGTTTCGGCTCACCCCTCCACTTT.

The CDR3 protein is CASSQDRYWRDTNTEAFF. The CDR3 nucleotides are TGTGCCAGCAGCCAAGATCGGTACTGGAGGGATACGAACACTGAAGCTTTCTTT. The chain links TRBV14 to TRBJ1-1; D unresolved. Per the germline V gene, CDR1 is SGHDN and CDR2 is FVKESK. The CDR3 contains 18 residues. The V end lost 0 bases, the J end lost 1 base, and 18 bases lay between the germline ends. Supplemented by reference TRBV14 and TRBJ1-1, the full variable domain reads EAGVTQFPSHSVIEKGQTVTLRCDPISGHDNLYWYRRVMGKEIKFLLHFVKESKQDESGMPNNRFLAERTGGTYSTLKVQPAELEDSGVYFCASSQDRYWRDTNTEAFFGQGTRLTVV.

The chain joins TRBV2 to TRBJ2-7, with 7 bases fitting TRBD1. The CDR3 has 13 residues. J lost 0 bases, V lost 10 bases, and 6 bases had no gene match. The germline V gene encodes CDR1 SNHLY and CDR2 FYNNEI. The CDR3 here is CATLRDSSYEQYV. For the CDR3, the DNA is TGTGCCACTCTCCGGGACAGCTCCTACGAGCAGTACGTC.

The CDR3 sequence: CASSQDRGRATGSTGELFF. For the CDR3, the DNA is TGTGCCAGCAGCCAAGATCGCGGCAGGGCTACCGGTTCGACCGGGGAGCTGTTTTTT. This chain uses TRBV14 with TRBJ2-2; possibly TRBD1 for D (5 bases). The CDR3 consists of 19 residues. Germline V gene sequence: CDR1 SGHDN, CDR2 FVKESK. With 0 bases removed from V and 5 bases from J, the gap between germline ends came to 22 bases.

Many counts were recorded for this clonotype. The CDR3 bases are TGTGCCAGCAGTGGCCAGGGGACACTCAATCAGCCCCAGCATTTT. Protein sequence: CASSGQGTLNQPQHF. The chain recombines TRBV12-3 or TRBV12-4 with TRBJ1-5, with a possible D match to TRBD1 (6 bases). CDR3 size: 15 residues. V dropped 5 bases and J dropped 3 bases, with 14 bases sitting between them.

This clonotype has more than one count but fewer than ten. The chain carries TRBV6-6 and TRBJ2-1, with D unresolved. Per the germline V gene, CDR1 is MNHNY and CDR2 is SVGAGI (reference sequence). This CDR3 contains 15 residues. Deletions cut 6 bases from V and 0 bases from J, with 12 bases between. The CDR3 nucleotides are TGTGCCAGCAGCCCTCCCGGGTCCTCCTACAATGAGCAGTTCTTC. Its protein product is CASSPPGSSYNEQFF.

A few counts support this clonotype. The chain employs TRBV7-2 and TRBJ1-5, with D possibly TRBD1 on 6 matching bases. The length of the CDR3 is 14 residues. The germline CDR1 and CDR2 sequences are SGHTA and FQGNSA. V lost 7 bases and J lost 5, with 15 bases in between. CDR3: CASTLRGGDQPQHF. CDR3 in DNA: TGTGCCAGCACCCTAAGGGGGGGGGATCAGCCCCAGCATTTT.

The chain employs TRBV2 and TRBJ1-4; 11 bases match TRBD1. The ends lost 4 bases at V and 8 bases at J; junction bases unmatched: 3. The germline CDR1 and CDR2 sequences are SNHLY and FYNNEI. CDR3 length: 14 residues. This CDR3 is CASSADRGREKLFF. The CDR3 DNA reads TGTGCCAGCAGTGCGGACAGGGGGCGAGAAAAACTGTTTTTT.

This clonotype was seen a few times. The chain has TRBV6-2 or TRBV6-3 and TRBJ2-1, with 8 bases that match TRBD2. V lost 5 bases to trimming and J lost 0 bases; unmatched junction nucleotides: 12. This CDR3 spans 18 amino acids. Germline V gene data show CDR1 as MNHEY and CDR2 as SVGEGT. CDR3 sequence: CASSPSSGGTSSYNEQFF. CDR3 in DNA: TGTGCCAGCAGTCCATCCAGCGGGGGCACGAGCTCCTACAATGAGCAGTTCTTC.